The 29 T cell receptor beta chains below come from one sample, sequenced in a study of CD8+ T cells in alopecia areata. The treatment was: oral pan-JAK inhibitor, 5-10 mg twice daily. Extracted RNA was reverse transcribed, and the resulting cDNA served as sequencing template. The table came from immunoSEQ multiplex PCR; TCRdb's copy has only in-frame clones and leaves some out. The table shows about 100,000 clones, with about 44% occurring only once. Sequenced here: CD8+ T cells sorted from blood, sampled at week 24, from a patient treated with tofacitinib. These receptor sequences come from a human donor with alopecia areata.

The chain has TRBV5-1 and TRBJ2-7, with 9 nucleotides matching TRBD2. Germline V gene sequence: CDR1 SGHRS, CDR2 YFSETQ. Unmatched junction bases numbered 12, after V lost 4 bases and J lost 1 base. This CDR3 contains 17 residues. CDR3 sequence: CASSPGRGAGGSYEQYF. The CDR3 DNA sequence: TGCGCCAGCAGCCCCGGAAGGGGAGCGGGGGGATCCTACGAGCAGTACTTC.

Of note for this clone: Additional DNA sequences in this sample encode the identical CDR3. V and J are TRBV27 and TRBJ2-1; D unclear. The germline V and J ends were trimmed by 8 bases and 1 base, with 9 bases remaining between them. The CDR3 runs 13 residues. Germline CDR1 reads MNHEY; CDR2 reads SMNVEV (reference sequence). DNA of the CDR3: TGTGCCAGCGCGGAGAGGTCCTACAATGAGCAGTTCTTC. Its translation: CASAERSYNEQFF.

This clone was seen repeatedly, ten times or more. CDR3 region: CASSQRGPYEQYF. The CDR3 nucleotides are TGCGCCAGCAGCCAAAGGGGGCCCTACGAGCAGTACTTC. The rearrangement joins TRBV4-1 to TRBJ2-7; 7 bases align to TRBD1. V was clipped by 2 bases and J by 2 bases; unmatched bases: 0. This CDR3 region has 13 residues. Germline V gene sequence: CDR1 MGHRA, CDR2 YSYEKL.

The chain joins TRBV7-8 to TRBJ2-7; no clear D gene. Deletions cut 2 bases from V and 4 bases from J, with 15 bases between. This CDR3 contains 15 residues. CDR1 and CDR2 from the germline V gene are SGHVS and FQNEAQ. CDR3 coding DNA: TGTGCCAGCAGCTTAAGGATCGACTCAACATACGAGCAGTACTTC. It is translated as CASSLRIDSTYEQYF.

The V call is TRBV7-9, the J call TRBJ2-5; possibly TRBD2 for D (7 bases). The CDR3 contains 13 residues. Germline CDR1 SEHNR, CDR2 FQNEAQ (reference sequence). V was cut by 6 bases and J by 5 bases, with 13 bases left in between. CDR3 protein: CASRGGVLETQYF. DNA for the CDR3: TGTGCCAGCAGAGGGGGGGTTTTGGAGACCCAGTACTTC.

This chain uses TRBV30 with TRBJ2-7, with a possible D match to TRBD1 (5 bases). Trimming removed 4 bases from V and 4 bases from J, with 8 bases in between. Germline lookup yields CDR1 GTSNPN and CDR2 SVGIG (reference sequence). This CDR3 has 11 amino acids. The DNA of the CDR3 is TGTGCCTGGATTCAGGGTTACGAGCAGTACTTC. Residues: CAWIQGYEQYF.

This chain connects TRBV4-1 to TRBJ2-5, with 9 positions matching TRBD2. V was clipped by 8 bases and J by 5 bases; unmatched bases: 9. CDR1 and CDR2 from the germline V gene are MGHRA and YSYEKL. The CDR3 has 14 amino acids. CDR3 in amino acids: CASGPASGIETQYF. The CDR3 DNA reads as TGCGCCAGCGGACCCGCTAGCGGGATCGAGACCCAGTACTTC.

The sample holds a few counts of this clone. V is TRBV2 and J is TRBJ1-2; a possible D gene is TRBD1 (5 bases). Germline loops: CDR1 SNHLY, CDR2 FYNNEI. The V end was cut by 3 bases, the J end by 8 bases, with 13 bases between. The CDR3 has 13 amino acids. The CDR3 coding sequence is TGTGCCAGCAGTGACGGTACCAGGGACGGCTACACCTTC. Its translation is CASSDGTRDGYTF.

J is TRBJ2-3 and V is TRBV4-2; TRBD2 agrees at 7 bases. Per germline, CDR1 LGHNA and CDR2 YNFKEQ. The CDR3 consists of 15 residues. The V and J ends lost 0 bases and 4 bases, in that order; junction bases with no gene match: 4. As DNA, the CDR3 is TGTGCCAGCAGCCAAGACCCGCGGGAGTCAGATACGCAGTATTTT. Translating it yields CASSQDPRESDTQYF.

The V gene is TRBV2, the J gene TRBJ2-3; 7 bases are a match to TRBD2. The CDR3 loop spans 15 amino acids. From germline, CDR1 is SNHLY and CDR2 FYNNEI. V gave up 0 bases and J gave up 4 bases; unmatched junction bases: 4. The CDR3 DNA is TGTGCCAGCAGTGAAGCGGGAGGGGTCGCAGATACGCAGTATTTT. It codes for CASSEAGGVADTQYF. Filled out from reference TRBV2 and TRBJ2-3, the complete variable domain reads EPEVTQTPSHQVTQMGQEVILRCVPISNHLYFYWYRQILGQKVEFLVSFYNNEISEKSEIFDDQFSVERPDGSNFTLKIRSTKLEDSAMYFCASSEAGGVADTQYFGPGTRLTVL.

This sequence joins TRBV6-5 and TRBJ2-3, with D perhaps matching TRBD2 (5 bases). Germline-derived CDR1 and CDR2 are MNHEY and SVGAGI. V was trimmed by 7 bases and J by 2 bases, leaving 16 bases between them. CDR3 size: 15 residues. The CDR3 loop is CASIDGELATDTQYF. CDR3 nucleotide sequence: TGTGCCAGCATCGACGGGGAGTTGGCCACAGATACGCAGTATTTT.

This clone was observed a handful of times. This chain links TRBV2 with TRBJ2-1, with D possibly being TRBD1 (6 bases). Germline V gene data show CDR1 as SNHLY and CDR2 as FYNNEI. The length of the CDR3 is 13 residues. Trimming cost V 6 bases and J 5 bases, with 11 bases left between them. CDR3 region: CASRRAGDNEQFF. The CDR3 coding sequence is TGTGCCAGCAGGAGGGCAGGGGACAATGAGCAGTTCTTC.

The rearrangement uses TRBV7-9 and TRBJ2-1; TRBD2 agrees at 10 bases. The CDR3 sequence is 19 residues long. J lost 2 bases, V lost 6 bases, and 16 bases had no gene match. Looked up from germline, CDR1 is SEHNR and CDR2 is FQNEAQ (reference sequence). The CDR3 spells CASRTRGLAGDETYNEQFF. DNA of the CDR3: TGTGCCAGCAGGACCCGGGGGCTAGCGGGAGATGAAACCTACAATGAGCAGTTCTTC.

The rearrangement uses TRBV30 and TRBJ2-5; TRBD1 matches 9 bases. The DNA end is more similar to TRBJ2-7, so the J call may be wrong. CDR3 size: 16 residues. In germline, CDR1 is GTSNPN, CDR2 SVGIG (reference sequence). This chain's CDR3 is CAWKYEGQGPSYEQYF. For the CDR3, the DNA is TGTGCCTGGAAGTATGAAGGACAGGGGCCTTCCTACGAGCAGTACTTC.

V gene TRBV6-1 combines with J gene TRBJ1-5; TRBD1 agrees at 7 bases. The germline gives CDR1 MNHNS, CDR2 SASEGT. Trimming cost V 0 bases and J 4 bases; bases outside gene matches: 9. The CDR3 has 17 amino acids. CDR3 sequence: CASSEASDHRGNQPQHF. CDR3 DNA sequence: TGTGCCAGCAGTGAAGCGTCGGACCACAGGGGAAATCAGCCCCAGCATTTT.

This rearrangement joins TRBV7-9 to TRBJ1-2, with D possibly TRBD1 on 5 matching bases. The CDR3 sequence is 14 residues long. V was clipped by 5 bases and J by 4 bases, with 14 bases between them. CDR1 SEHNR and CDR2 FQNEAQ come from the germline V gene (reference sequence). Written as DNA, the CDR3 is TGTGCCAGCAGCCATCGGGACGCGGGCTATGGCTACACCTTC. Translating gives CASSHRDAGYGYTF.

This clone was seen a handful of times. V gene TRBV7-8 combines with J gene TRBJ2-2; 9 bases fit TRBD1. CDR1 is SGHVS, CDR2 FQNEAQ, per germline. With 4 bases clipped from V and 7 bases from J, the junction kept 10 bases outside the gene matches. The CDR3 extends over 16 amino acids. CDR3 in amino acids: CASSSTGTGTNGELFF. The DNA of the CDR3 is TGTGCCAGCAGCTCGACCGGGACAGGGACGAACGGGGAGCTGTTTTTT. The whole variable domain, remainder taken from reference TRBV7-8 and TRBJ2-2, is GAGVSQSPRYKVAKRGQDVALRCDPISGHVSLFWYQQALGQGPEFLTYFQNEAQLDKSGLPSDRFFAERPEGSVSTLKIQRTQQEDSAVYLCASSSTGTGTNGELFFGEGSRLTVL.

This chain joins TRBV6-6 and TRBJ2-1, with a tentative D call TRBD1 (8 bases). This CDR3 region has 16 residues. Germline V gene data show CDR1 as MNHNY and CDR2 as SVGAGI (reference sequence). Deletions cut 5 bases from V and 4 bases from J, with 18 bases between. In nucleotides, the CDR3 is TGTGCCAGCAGTCGACGGACAGGGAGGGTATACAATGAGCAGTTCTTC. Translation: CASSRRTGRVYNEQFF.

A single count supports this clone. The V and J genes are TRBV19 and TRBJ2-2; a possible D gene is TRBD2 (5 bases). Trimming removed 7 bases at V and 4 bases at J, with 10 bases between. Germline loops: CDR1 LNHDA, CDR2 SQIVND (reference sequence). The CDR3 spans 13 residues. This CDR3 reads CASKEGGTGELFF. In DNA form, the CDR3 reads TGTGCCAGTAAAGAGGGCGGCACCGGGGAGCTGTTTTTT.

The chain couples TRBV18 to TRBJ2-3; no clear D gene. Trimming shortened V by 2 bases and J by 4 bases, and 7 bases separated the two germline ends. The CDR3 loop spans 13 amino acids. The V gene's germline CDR1 is KGHSH and CDR2 LQKENI. CDR3: CASSPEVSDTQYF. Here the CDR3 DNA reads TGTGCCAGCTCACCAGAAGTTTCAGATACGCAGTATTTT.

The rearrangement links TRBV29-1 to TRBJ1-2; 7 positions agree with TRBD1. The trim removed 4 bases at V and 3 bases at J, leaving 5 bases unmatched. The CDR3 consists of 13 residues. Germline lookup yields CDR1 SQVTM and CDR2 ANQGSEA. The CDR3 here is CSVAGQRHYGYTF. The CDR3 DNA sequence: TGCAGCGTTGCGGGACAGCGACACTATGGCTACACCTTC.

The rearrangement uses TRBV28 and TRBJ2-1; 8 bases match TRBD2. The germline CDR1 and CDR2 sequences are MDHEN and SYDVKM. V lost 3 bases and J lost 8; bases outside the gene matches: 21. The CDR3 contains 19 residues. The CDR3 sequence is CASSFSSWAGGPPGDEQFF. The CDR3 nucleotides read TGTGCCAGCAGTTTTAGCTCCTGGGCGGGAGGCCCGCCGGGGGATGAGCAGTTCTTC.

This rearrangement joins TRBV6-1 to TRBJ2-1; 14 nucleotides match TRBD2. V lost 4 bases and J lost 6; bases outside the gene matches: 2. Germline CDR1 MNHNS, CDR2 SASEGT. This CDR3 is 15 amino acids long. The CDR3 DNA sequence: TGTGCCAGCAGTGCCGGACTAGCGGGAGGCAATGAGCAGTTCTTC. Amino acid sequence: CASSAGLAGGNEQFF.

The rearrangement links TRBV6-5 to TRBJ2-7, with D possibly being TRBD1 (5 bases). The CDR3 has 13 amino acids. Per germline, CDR1 MNHEY and CDR2 SVGAGI. V was pared by 6 bases and J by 3 bases, with 12 bases between. CDR3 nucleotides: TGTGCCAGCAGCTTAGGACACCTCTACGAGCAGTACTTC. It yields the protein CASSLGHLYEQYF.

V gene TRBV5-6 combines with J gene TRBJ2-1, with D perhaps TRBD2 (5 bases). There are 15 residues in the CDR3. Germline CDR1 and CDR2: SGHDT and YYEEEE. V lost 1 base, J lost 7 bases, and 15 bases lay in between. The CDR3 sequence is CASSLRGVLGNEQFF. As DNA, the CDR3 is TGTGCCAGCAGCTTGCGGGGAGTCCTGGGGAATGAGCAGTTCTTC.

V usage is TRBV19 and J usage is TRBJ1-5; no reliable D call. V was clipped by 7 bases and J by 2 bases, with 9 bases between them. Germline V gene lookup returns CDR1 LNHDA and CDR2 SQIVND (reference sequence). This CDR3 has 13 residues. CDR3 amino acids: CASTYEGNQPQHF. The CDR3 DNA follows: TGTGCCAGTACATATGAGGGCAATCAGCCCCAGCATTTT.

This clone is a singleton in its sample. The genes are TRBV7-9 and TRBJ2-5; D might be TRBD2 (5 bases). The length of the CDR3 is 11 residues. V lost 10 bases, J lost 6 bases, and 12 bases lay in between. Germline V gene data show CDR1 as SEHNR and CDR2 as FQNEAQ (reference sequence). The CDR3 region is CAMEGGQTQYF. DNA for the CDR3: TGTGCCATGGAAGGAGGACAGACCCAGTACTTC.

V is TRBV6-1 and J is TRBJ1-5, with D perhaps matching TRBD1 (5 bases). The CDR3 contains 13 residues. Germline CDR1 is MNHNS and CDR2 is SASEGT. V lost 9 bases and J 0 bases, leaving 9 bases between the germline ends. CDR3: CASRGYSNQPQHF. The CDR3 DNA reads TGTGCCAGTAGGGGATATAGCAATCAGCCCCAGCATTTT.

This chain uses TRBV4-1 with TRBJ2-1; D is unclear. V dropped 4 bases and J dropped 0 bases, with 10 bases sitting between them. CDR1 is MGHRA and CDR2 is YSYEKL in the germline V gene. The CDR3 consists of 15 residues. This CDR3 reads CASSRVQSSYNEQFF. Written as DNA, the CDR3 is TGCGCCAGCAGCCGGGTACAGAGCTCCTACAATGAGCAGTTCTTC.